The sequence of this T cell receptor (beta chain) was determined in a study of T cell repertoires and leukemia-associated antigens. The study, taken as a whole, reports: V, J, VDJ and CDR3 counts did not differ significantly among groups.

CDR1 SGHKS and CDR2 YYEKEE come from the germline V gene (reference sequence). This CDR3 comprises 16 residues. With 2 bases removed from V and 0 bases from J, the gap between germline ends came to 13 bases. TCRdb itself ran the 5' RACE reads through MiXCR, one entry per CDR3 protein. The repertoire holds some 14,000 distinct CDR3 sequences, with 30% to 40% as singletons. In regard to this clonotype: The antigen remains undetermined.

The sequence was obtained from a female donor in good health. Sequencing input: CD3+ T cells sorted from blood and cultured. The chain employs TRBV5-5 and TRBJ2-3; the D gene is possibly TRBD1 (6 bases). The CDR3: CASSFFLGASTDTQYF. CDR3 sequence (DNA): TGTGCCAGCAGCTTTTTCTTGGGGGCTAGCACAGATACGCAGTATTTT.